These T cell receptor beta chains were read from a single sample in a study of T cells in Graves' hyperthyroidism and ophthalmopathy. TCRdb analysed the multiplex PCR reads with MiXCR anew, one entry per CDR3 protein. This table has hundreds of thousands of distinct CDR3 sequences, about 16% appearing once. Material for sequencing was blood. The receptor source for this set is a woman in her twenties or thirties with Graves' hyperthyroidism. Each CDR3 is given without its conserved first and last residue.

v_gene	j_gene	CDR3aa
TRBV30	TRBJ1-2	AWSPGGRNYGYT
TRBV7-7	TRBJ2-5	ASSSTPQGTQY
TRBV29-1	TRBJ2-5	SAEGSGETQY
TRBV11-3	TRBJ2-1	ASSLPGLVSEQF
TRBV24-1	TRBJ2-7	ATSDGTSGSWNHRYGQY
TRBV3-1	TRBJ2-1	ASSQVAGGSWINEQF
TRBV15	TRBJ1-5	ATSREGASNQPQH
TRBV18	TRBJ2-2	ASSPRWDTGELF
TRBV15	TRBJ2-7	ATSSTSGTYEQY
TRBV2	TRBJ2-2	ASSLAGGPDGELF
TRBV7-9	TRBJ2-7	ASSSWDVLSYEQY
TRBV4-1	TRBJ2-1	ASSQDFSGSYNEQF
TRBV10-2	TRBJ1-2	ASARQENYGYT
TRBV11-2	TRBJ1-4	ASSIPGDGEKLF
TRBV30	TRBJ2-3	AWSVGRVSGDTQY